The entry that follows covers one T cell receptor beta chain sequence. CDR3 length equals 15 residues. The ends were cut back, 0 bases at V and 5 bases at J, with 11 bases in the middle. Germline CDR1 MGHRA, CDR2 YSYEKL. This sample is drawn from a study of tumor T cells in aggressive B-cell lymphoma. Sequencing used immunoSEQ multiplex PCR; TCRdb keeps in-frame clones, though not all of them. The sample yields some 7,000 clones, approximately 85% seen once. This receptor was identified in an adult with diffuse large B cell lymphoma. The rearrangement uses TRBV4-1 and TRBJ1-5, with a tentative D call TRBD1 (6 bases). The sequenced material came from tumor tissue. CDR3 residues: CASSQESQGYQPQHF. CDR3 nucleotides: TGCGCCAGCAGCCAAGAATCGCAGGGGTATCAGCCCCAGCATTTT.